The 26 T cell receptor beta chains in this list originate from one sample, sequenced in a study of vaccination and CD4 T cells after COVID-19 (dated by TCRdb to the early 2020s). Libraries came from PCR. The listed sequencing device is Illumina iSeq 100. DNA from cultured CD4+ T cells was subjected to TCR sequencing with the Oncomine TCR Beta short-read assay at the Johns Hopkins FTIC core. Clones were called with MiXCR by TCRdb after fastp trimmed the public reads at Q25, and only in-frame beta chains were retained. Identical CDR3 proteins give one entry, which carries the most common genes and DNA. The sample yields under 20,000 distinct CDR3 sequences; 20% to 25% were counted once. Of the sample, roughly 8% is held by the ten largest clones. These receptors are not linked to any known antigen. The treatment or condition label, read with the paper, signifies: roughly nine-day PBMC culture with coronavirus spike peptide pools or control peptides (ViraFEST assay).

The sample was cultured CD4+ T cells from blood. The receptors stem from a human donor with COVID-19.

This clonotype was found a few times. V gene TRBV20-1 combines with J gene TRBJ1-2, with TRBD1 as a possible D gene (5 bases). This CDR3 is 15 amino acids long. The germline V and J ends were trimmed by 5 bases and 3 bases, with 19 bases remaining between them. The germline gives CDR1 DFQATT, CDR2 SNEGSKA (reference sequence). This chain's CDR3 is CSAPGGKGVDYGYTF. The CDR3 DNA reads as TGCAGTGCTCCGGGGGGGAAAGGGGTCGACTATGGCTACACCTTC.

The chain employs TRBV7-2 and TRBJ2-7; D gene ambiguous. CDR3 length: 15 residues. The V gene's germline CDR1 is SGHTA and CDR2 FQGNSA. V was pared by 1 base and J by 4 bases, with 14 bases between. CDR3 in DNA: TGTGCCAGCAGCTTAGGGGCTGCTGCCTTATACGAGCAGTACTTC. It encodes CASSLGAAALYEQYF.

The V and J genes are TRBV2 and TRBJ1-2; D unresolved. V lost 7 bases to trimming and J lost 8 bases, with 20 bases between them. The germline gives CDR1 SNHLY, CDR2 FYNNEI. This CDR3 has 14 residues. The CDR3 loop reads CASTRPVPWYGYTF. The CDR3 DNA follows: TGTGCCAGCACCCGCCCGGTCCCATGGTACGGCTACACCTTC.

This clonotype has just one count. This chain uses TRBV20-1 with TRBJ2-7; D uncertain. The germline V gene has CDR1 DFQATT and CDR2 SNEGSKA (reference sequence). The CDR3 runs 13 residues. Trimming cost V 6 bases and J 3 bases, with 15 bases left between them. The chain's CDR3 is CSALLGRVYEQYF. The CDR3 DNA reads as TGCAGTGCCCTTTTGGGCCGCGTCTACGAGCAGTACTTC.

J is TRBJ2-7 and V is TRBV7-8, with D possibly TRBD1 on 6 matching bases. Germline lookup yields CDR1 SGHVS and CDR2 FQNEAQ. The CDR3 is 12 amino acids. The V end was cut by 10 bases, the J end by 9 bases, with 19 bases between. The CDR3 DNA follows: TGTGCCACTTCGGACAGAGTACTACGGCAGTACTTC. Amino acids: CATSDRVLRQYF.

This clonotype is judged medium-sized. The J gene is TRBJ1-2, the V gene TRBV27; possible D gene TRBD1, 5 bases. The V end was cut by 10 bases, the J end by 2 bases, with 11 bases between. CDR3 length: 12 residues. The germline V gene has CDR1 MNHEY and CDR2 SMNVEV (reference sequence). CDR3 in DNA: TGTGCCACCCATGGGGCCAACTATGGCTACACCTTC. The encoded protein is CATHGANYGYTF.

This clonotype was counted only a few times. This rearrangement joins TRBV20-1 to TRBJ2-7, with 9 bases aligning to TRBD2. Germline-derived CDR1 and CDR2 are DFQATT and SNEGSKA (reference sequence). The CDR3 is 14 residues long. J gave up 4 bases and V 1 base, and 5 bases lay outside the gene matches. CDR3 protein: CSARGLAGNYEQYF. In DNA, the CDR3 is TGCAGTGCTAGAGGGCTAGCGGGGAATTACGAGCAGTACTTC.

Only a few counts were recorded for this clonotype. The chain joins TRBV7-2 to TRBJ1-5, with unresolved D. CDR1 and CDR2 (germline): SGHTA, FQGNSA. This CDR3 contains 12 residues. V lost 4 bases to trimming and J lost 7 bases, with 8 bases between them. Here the CDR3 DNA reads TGTGCCAGCAGCTCCCCGGGGCAGCCCCAGCATTTT. Its translation is CASSSPGQPQHF.

This chain connects TRBV28 to TRBJ2-7; 8 bases line up with TRBD2. Trimming took 2 bases from V and 6 from J; bases not matched to a gene: 6. This CDR3 is 14 amino acids long. The V gene's germline CDR1 is MDHEN and CDR2 SYDVKM. As DNA, the CDR3 is TGTGCCAGCAGTTTAGCGGGGGGCACCCGCGAGCAGTACTTC. Amino acid sequence: CASSLAGGTREQYF.

This sequence joins TRBV7-2 and TRBJ1-1, with a tentative D call TRBD1 (6 bases). This CDR3 is built from 15 residues. Germline CDR1 and CDR2: SGHTA and FQGNSA. V was shortened by 5 bases and J by 6 bases, with 19 bases between the two germline ends. CDR3 sequence reads: CASSLWTGKGAEAFF. The CDR3 nucleotides are TGTGCCAGCAGCCTGTGGACGGGAAAGGGGGCTGAAGCTTTCTTT. Drawing the rest from reference TRBV7-2 and TRBJ1-1, the complete variable domain is GAGVSQSPSNKVTEKGKDVELRCDPISGHTALYWYRQSLGQGLEFLIYFQGNSAPDKSGLPSDRFSAERTGGSVSTLTIQRTQQEDSAVYLCASSLWTGKGAEAFFGQGTRLTVV.

This clonotype was detected a few times. DNA of the CDR3: TGCAGTGCTAGAGATAGGCAGGCCGGGACTAGCGGTGTTCAAGAGACCCAGTACTTC. This codes for CSARDRQAGTSGVQETQYF. The rearrangement joins TRBV20-1 to TRBJ2-5; 11 bases fit TRBD2. V trimming: 0 bases; J trimming: 2 bases; junction bases outside the gene matches: 14. The CDR3 contains 19 residues. Germline V CDR1 and CDR2: DFQATT, SNEGSKA (reference sequence).

This clonotype occurred a few times. The rearrangement links TRBV11-2 to TRBJ2-5; perhaps TRBD2 as D (7 bases). CDR1 and CDR2 (germline): SGHAT, FQNNGV. The length of the CDR3 is 15 residues. V lost 0 bases, J lost 5 bases, and 13 bases lay in between. CDR3 protein: CASSLERGRWETQYF. The CDR3 DNA follows: TGTGCCAGCAGCTTAGAGCGGGGGCGCTGGGAGACCCAGTACTTC.

A few counts support this clonotype. The chain joins TRBV7-2 to TRBJ1-5; no clear D. Germline V gene lookup returns CDR1 SGHTA and CDR2 FQGNSA. The CDR3 length is 15 residues. Deletions cut 1 base from V and 0 bases from J, with 7 bases between. The DNA of the CDR3 is TGTGCCAGCAGCTTAGTACCGAGTAGCAATCAGCCCCAGCATTTT. As protein: CASSLVPSSNQPQHF.

This clonotype was detected only a few times. The rearrangement uses TRBV11-2 and TRBJ2-7; the D call may be TRBD1 or TRBD2 (5 bases each). This CDR3 comprises 15 residues. V dropped 5 bases and J dropped 2 bases, with 16 bases sitting between them. Germline values: CDR1 SGHAT, CDR2 FQNNGV. CDR3 DNA: TGTGCCAGCAGCCTTCCCGGGACCGGCCCCTACGAGCAGTACTTC. Its translation: CASSLPGTGPYEQYF.

CDR3 residues: CATSRPDSGNTIYF. The CDR3 bases are TGTGCCACCAGCAGACCCGACAGTGGAAACACCATATATTTT. The chain has TRBV15 and TRBJ1-3; possibly TRBD1 for D (5 bases). The germline gives CDR1 LNHNV, CDR2 YYDKDF (reference sequence). Trimming took off 2 bases at V and 3 bases at J, with 8 bases between the two ends. The CDR3 extends over 14 amino acids.

The genes are TRBV19 and TRBJ2-3, with 12 positions matching TRBD2. The CDR3 contains 18 residues. Germline lookup yields CDR1 LNHDA and CDR2 SQIVND (reference sequence). With V trimmed by 3 bases and J by 1 base, 8 bases remained unmatched. This CDR3 is CASSILPLAGGRTDTQYF. DNA of the CDR3: TGTGCCAGTAGTATCCTGCCACTAGCGGGGGGCCGCACAGATACGCAGTATTTT.

The J gene is TRBJ2-7, the V gene TRBV28; 7 bases fit TRBD1. Germline CDR1 reads MDHEN; CDR2 reads SYDVKM. The CDR3 extends over 13 amino acids. V lost 7 bases, J lost 2 bases, and 5 bases stayed unmatched. CDR3 residues: CASTRGGPYEQYF. The CDR3 nucleotides are TGTGCCAGCACTCGAGGGGGCCCCTACGAGCAGTACTTC.

CDR3 in DNA: TGTGCCAGCAGCGTGCGCGGGGGAGCCACTGAAGCTTTCTTT. This gives the protein CASSVRGGATEAFF. V is TRBV9 and J is TRBJ1-1; perhaps TRBD1 as D (5 bases). V was trimmed by 2 bases and J by 4 bases, leaving 12 bases between them. Germline values: CDR1 SGDLS, CDR2 YYNGEE. The CDR3 is 14 amino acids.

Turning to this clonotype: One end of the junction varies from germline; a read error may be responsible. The genes are TRBV6-1 and TRBJ1-5; D remains unclear. The CDR3 runs to 12 residues. CDR1 is MNHNS and CDR2 is SASEGT in the germline V gene. The chain's CDR3 is CTSLDNGQPQHF. CDR3 bases: TGTACCAGTCTTGATAATGGTCAGCCCCAGCATTTT.

The rearrangement uses TRBV12-3 or TRBV12-4 and TRBJ2-1; no firm D call. Trimming shortened V by 10 bases and J by 9 bases, and 13 bases separated the two germline ends. This CDR3 spans 11 amino acids. The CDR3 here is CATHSGGEQFF. The CDR3 DNA sequence: TGTGCCACCCACTCGGGTGGTGAGCAGTTCTTC.

The chain combines TRBV5-4 with TRBJ1-1; 7 bases agree with TRBD1. CDR3 size: 16 residues. CDR1 and CDR2 (germline): SGHNT, YYREEE (reference sequence). The ends lost 0 bases at V and 4 bases at J; junction bases unmatched: 9. Here the CDR3 DNA reads TGTGCCAGCAGCTTGGCCGGAGGCAGGGGGTTCACTGAAGCTTTCTTT. Its translation: CASSLAGGRGFTEAFF. The full variable domain, in which reference TRBV5-4 and TRBJ1-1 provide the parts outside the CDR3, is ETGVTQSPTHLIKTRGQQVTLRCSSQSGHNTVSWYQQALGQGPQFIFQYYREEENGRGNFPPRFSGLQFPNYSSELNVNALELDDSALYLCASSLAGGRGFTEAFFGQGTRLTVV.

This chain uses TRBV14 with TRBJ2-1; 7 nucleotides agree with TRBD2. This CDR3 has 18 residues. The V gene's germline CDR1 is SGHDN and CDR2 FVKESK. Unmatched junction bases numbered 13, after V lost 1 base and J lost 4 bases. CDR3 sequence reads: CASSQGYRGGGPYNEQFF. The DNA for the CDR3 is TGTGCCAGCAGCCAAGGGTACCGGGGCGGGGGACCTTACAATGAGCAGTTCTTC.

The chain joins TRBV20-1 to TRBJ1-2; 9 bases align to TRBD1. Trimming removed 5 bases from V and 8 bases from J; junction bases left unmatched: 9. The CDR3 runs to 13 residues. Germline assignment: CDR1 DFQATT and CDR2 SNEGSKA (reference sequence). In DNA form, the CDR3 reads TGCAGTGCTGGGACAGGGAATTTTGGAGGCTACACCTTC. This encodes CSAGTGNFGGYTF.

The chain couples TRBV27 to TRBJ2-7, with D maybe TRBD2 (6 bases). The CDR3 totals 15 residues. Trimming removed 0 bases at V and 4 bases at J, with 13 bases between. Germline-derived CDR1 and CDR2 are MNHEY and SMNVEV (reference sequence). The CDR3 loop is CASSLSGGTRYEQYF. DNA for the CDR3: TGTGCCAGCAGTTTATCGGGGGGTACCCGTTACGAGCAGTACTTC.

This clonotype was detected a few times. The J gene is TRBJ2-1, the V gene TRBV7-9; D remains unclear. CDR1 SEHNR and CDR2 FQNEAQ come from the germline V gene (reference sequence). The CDR3 has 11 residues. The V end lost 5 bases, the J end lost 7 bases, and 6 bases lay between the germline ends. The CDR3 region has the DNA TGTGCCAGCAGCCGCGCAAATGAGCAGTTCTTC. Protein sequence: CASSRANEQFF.

Only a few counts were recorded for this clonotype. The chain links TRBV6-2 or TRBV6-3 to TRBJ2-7, with D possibly matching TRBD2 (6 bases). This CDR3 has 17 residues. The V and J ends lost 0 bases and 2 bases respectively, with 17 bases between them. CDR1 and CDR2 from the germline V gene are MNHEY and SVGEGT. The DNA of the CDR3 is TGTGCCAGCAGTTACTCGATCCTGGCGGGGATTACCTACGAGCAGTACTTC. It translates to CASSYSILAGITYEQYF.